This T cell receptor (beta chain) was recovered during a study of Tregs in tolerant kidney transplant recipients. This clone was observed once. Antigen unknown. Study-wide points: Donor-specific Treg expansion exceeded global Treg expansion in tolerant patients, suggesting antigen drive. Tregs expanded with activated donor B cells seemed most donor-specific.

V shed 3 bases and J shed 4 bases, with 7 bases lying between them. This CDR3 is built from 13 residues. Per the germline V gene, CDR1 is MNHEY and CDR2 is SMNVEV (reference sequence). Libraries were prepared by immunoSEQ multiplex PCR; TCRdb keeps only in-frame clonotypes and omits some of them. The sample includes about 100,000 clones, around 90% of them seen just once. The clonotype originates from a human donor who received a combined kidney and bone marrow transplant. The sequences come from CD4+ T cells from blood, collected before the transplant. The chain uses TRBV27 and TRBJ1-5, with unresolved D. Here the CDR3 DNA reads TGTGCCAGCAGTTTCGGGAATAATCAGCCCCAGCATTTT. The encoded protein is CASSFGNNQPQHF.